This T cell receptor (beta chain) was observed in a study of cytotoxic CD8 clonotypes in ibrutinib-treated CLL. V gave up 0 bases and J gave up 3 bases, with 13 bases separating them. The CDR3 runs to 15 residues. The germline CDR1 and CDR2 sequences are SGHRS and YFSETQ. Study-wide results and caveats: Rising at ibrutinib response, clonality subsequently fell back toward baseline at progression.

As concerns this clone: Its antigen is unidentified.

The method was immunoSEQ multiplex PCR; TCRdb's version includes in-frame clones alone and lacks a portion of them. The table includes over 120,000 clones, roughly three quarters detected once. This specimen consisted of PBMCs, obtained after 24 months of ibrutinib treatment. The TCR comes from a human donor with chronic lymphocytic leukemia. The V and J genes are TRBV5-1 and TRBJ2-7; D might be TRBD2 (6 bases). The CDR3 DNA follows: TGCGCCAGCAGCTTGGGAGGGACTGGATTCTACGAGCAGTACTTC. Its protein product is CASSLGGTGFYEQYF.